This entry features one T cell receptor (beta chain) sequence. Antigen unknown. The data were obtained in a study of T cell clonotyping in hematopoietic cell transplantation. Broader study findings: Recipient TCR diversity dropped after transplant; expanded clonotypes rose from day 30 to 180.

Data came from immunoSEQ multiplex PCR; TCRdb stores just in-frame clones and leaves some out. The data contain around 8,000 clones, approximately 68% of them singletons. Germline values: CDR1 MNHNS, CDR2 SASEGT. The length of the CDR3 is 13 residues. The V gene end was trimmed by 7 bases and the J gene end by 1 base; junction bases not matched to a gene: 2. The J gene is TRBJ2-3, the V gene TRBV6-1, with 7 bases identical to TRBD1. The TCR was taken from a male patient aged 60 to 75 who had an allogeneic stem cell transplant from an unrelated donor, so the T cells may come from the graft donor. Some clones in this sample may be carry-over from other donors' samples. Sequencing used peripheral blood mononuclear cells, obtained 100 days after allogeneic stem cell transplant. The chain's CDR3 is CASKGTGTDTQYF. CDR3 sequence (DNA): TGTGCCAGCAAAGGGACAGGCACAGATACGCAGTATTTT.